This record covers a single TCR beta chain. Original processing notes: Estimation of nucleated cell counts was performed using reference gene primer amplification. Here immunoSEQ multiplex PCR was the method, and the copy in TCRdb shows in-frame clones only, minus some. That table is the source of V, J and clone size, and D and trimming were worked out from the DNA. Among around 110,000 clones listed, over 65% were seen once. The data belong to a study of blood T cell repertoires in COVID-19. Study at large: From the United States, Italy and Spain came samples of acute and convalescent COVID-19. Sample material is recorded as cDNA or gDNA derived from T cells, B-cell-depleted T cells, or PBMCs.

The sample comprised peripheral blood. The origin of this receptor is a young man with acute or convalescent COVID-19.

The CDR3 protein is CASSPMAGGGNSPLHF. The DNA of the CDR3 is TGTGCCAGCTCACCCATGGCAGGGGGCGGAAATTCACCCCTCCACTTT. The V and J genes are TRBV18 and TRBJ1-6; TRBD1 aligns across 8 bases. The CDR3 consists of 16 residues. Per the germline V gene, CDR1 is KGHSH and CDR2 is LQKENI. J lost 7 bases, V lost 3 bases, and 8 bases had no gene match.